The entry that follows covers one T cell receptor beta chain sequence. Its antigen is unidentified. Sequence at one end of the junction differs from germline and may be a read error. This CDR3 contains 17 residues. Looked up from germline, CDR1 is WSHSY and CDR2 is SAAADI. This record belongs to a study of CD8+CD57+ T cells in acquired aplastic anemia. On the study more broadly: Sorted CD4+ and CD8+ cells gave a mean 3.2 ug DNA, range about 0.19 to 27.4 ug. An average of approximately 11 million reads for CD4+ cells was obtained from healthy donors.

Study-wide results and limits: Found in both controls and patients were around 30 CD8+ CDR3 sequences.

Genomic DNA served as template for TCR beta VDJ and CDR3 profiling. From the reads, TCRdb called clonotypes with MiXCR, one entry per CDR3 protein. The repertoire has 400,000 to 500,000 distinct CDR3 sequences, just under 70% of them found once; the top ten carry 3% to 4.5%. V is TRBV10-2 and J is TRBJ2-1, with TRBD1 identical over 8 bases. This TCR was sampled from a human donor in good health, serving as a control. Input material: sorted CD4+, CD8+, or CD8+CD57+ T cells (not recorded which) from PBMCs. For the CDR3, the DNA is TGTGCCAGCAGAGGACAGGGTGGAGCCAACTCCTACAGTGAGCAGTTCTTC. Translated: CASRGQGGANSYSEQFF.